This entry describes one T cell receptor (beta chain). The data belong to a study of blood T cell repertoires in COVID-19. About the research overall: T cells, B-cell-depleted T cells, or PBMCs supplied cDNA or gDNA.

Germline V gives CDR1 SEHNR, CDR2 FQNEAQ (reference sequence). V was cut by 1 base and J by 0 bases, with 10 bases left in between. This CDR3 spans 15 amino acids. Sequencing used immunoSEQ multiplex PCR; TCRdb keeps in-frame clones, though not all of them. The sample includes around 37,000 clones, over 75% seen only once; the top ten take 2% to 2.5%. The clonotype was recovered from a human donor in a cohort sampled during active COVID-19. The source material was peripheral blood. The chain couples TRBV7-9 to TRBJ2-7; TRBD2 might be the D (6 bases). CDR3 DNA sequence: TGTGCCAGCAGCTTAGTGGCCGGGAGCTCCTACGAGCAGTACTTC. Translating it yields CASSLVAGSSYEQYF. The full variable domain, rest sourced from reference TRBV7-9 and TRBJ2-7, is DTGVSQNPRHKITKRGQNVTFRCDPISEHNRLYWYRQTLGQGPEFLTYFQNEAQLEKSRLLSDRFSAERPKGSFSTLEIQRTEQGDSAMYLCASSLVAGSSYEQYFGPGTRLTVT.